The 7 T cell receptor beta chains reported below all come from one sample, sequenced in a study of metastatic and nonmetastatic thyroid tumors (dated by TCRdb to 2018 to 2020). Library creation used PCR. The data were produced on an Illumina HiSeq 4000. Using fastp trimming at Q25 and MiXCR clonotype assembly, TCRdb reanalyzed the public sequencing data and kept in-frame beta chains. Here the sample has approximately 13,000 clones; 33% occur a single time. The biggest ten clones account for roughly 12% of the sample. None of the patients had been given any treatment before thyroid surgery. Sequencing was performed on tumor tissue. The receptors originated from a male donor with papillary thyroid cancer or a benign thyroid nodule (not recorded which). Some clones in this sample may be carry-over from other donors' samples.

The chain combines TRBV7-9 with TRBJ1-1; the D is unclear. CDR1 and CDR2 (germline): SEHNR, FQNEAQ (reference sequence). The CDR3 consists of 13 residues. Trimming cost V 2 bases and J 3 bases, with 7 bases left between them. CDR3 sequence (DNA): TGTGCCAGCAGCTTAAAGCGGGACACTGAAGCTTTCTTT. Translated: CASSLKRDTEAFF.

The CDR3 reads CASSPGQGLRNEQFF. The CDR3 nucleotides read TGTGCCAGCAGTCCTGGACAGGGGCTTAGGAATGAGCAGTTCTTC. The J gene is TRBJ2-1, the V gene TRBV3-1; TRBD1 matches 9 bases. This CDR3 has 15 residues. V was pared by 6 bases and J by 7 bases, with 10 bases of the junction left unmatched. Germline-derived CDR1 and CDR2 are LGHDT and YNNKEL (reference sequence).

The chain carries TRBV7-8 and TRBJ2-5; TRBD2 agrees at 7 bases. Trimming cost V 7 bases and J 1 base; bases outside gene matches: 12. CDR1 is SGHVS and CDR2 is FQNEAQ in the germline V gene. The CDR3 has 16 residues. The CDR3 is CASTLGVGGTQETQYF. As DNA, the CDR3 is TGTGCCAGCACCCTGGGGGTCGGGGGGACCCAAGAGACCCAGTACTTC.

This sequence joins TRBV12-3 or TRBV12-4 and TRBJ2-5, with a possible D match to TRBD2 (5 bases). Trimming left V 5 bases short and J 4 bases short, with 17 bases between. The CDR3 runs 15 residues. CDR3 amino acids: CASSNLVGVGETQYF. The CDR3 bases are TGTGCCAGCAGTAATTTGGTGGGAGTTGGAGAGACCCAGTACTTC.

The chain is built from TRBV11-2 and TRBJ2-1; 12 nucleotides line up with TRBD2. This CDR3 contains 16 residues. The V gene's germline CDR1 is SGHAT and CDR2 FQNNGV. Trimming took 5 bases from V and 7 from J; bases not matched to a gene: 9. The CDR3, as DNA: TGTGCCAGCAGCCCGAGACTAGCGGGAGTTAGTAATGAGCAGTTCTTC. It specifies CASSPRLAGVSNEQFF.

Ten or more counts support this clone. This sequence joins TRBV27 and TRBJ2-7, with 8 bases matching TRBD1. The CDR3 loop spans 17 amino acids. V lost 5 bases and J lost 2; bases outside the gene matches: 14. CDR1 MNHEY and CDR2 SMNVEV come from the germline V gene (reference sequence). CDR3 loop: CASSTKGQGTPTYEQYF. The DNA for the CDR3 is TGTGCCAGCAGTACAAAAGGACAGGGAACCCCGACCTACGAGCAGTACTTC.

V is TRBV11-2 and J is TRBJ2-2, with 7 bases matching TRBD2. This CDR3 has 18 residues. J was trimmed by 1 base and V by 0 bases; bases with no gene match: 8. In germline, CDR1 is SGHAT, CDR2 FQNNGV. CDR3 DNA: TGTGCCAGCAGCTTAGAGGCTTTGGCTAGCGGGAACACCGGGGAGCTGTTTTTT. Residues: CASSLEALASGNTGELFF.